This T cell receptor (beta chain) came from a study of T cells after yellow fever vaccination. A 5'RACE template-switching step, the method used to make TCR cDNA, added a universal primer site and UMIs. TCRdb recomputed calls from the 5' RACE reads with MiXCR, one row per CDR3 protein. Of more than 350,000 distinct CDR3 sequences detected, around a tenth appear once; the ten largest clones hold about 17%. The CDR3 is 13 residues long. The germline V gene has CDR1 MNHEY and CDR2 SMNVEV (reference sequence). Unmatched junction bases numbered 1, after V lost 6 bases and J lost 7 bases. This sequence joins TRBV27 and TRBJ1-6; TRBD1 agrees at 9 bases. Sample: PBMCs, taken on the day of the first yellow fever vaccination. The origin of this receptor is a man aged 18 to 35 who received the YFV17D yellow fever vaccine. CDR3 sequence: CASRGQGNSPLHF. DNA for the CDR3: TGTGCCAGCAGGGGACAGGGCAATTCACCCCTCCACTTT.